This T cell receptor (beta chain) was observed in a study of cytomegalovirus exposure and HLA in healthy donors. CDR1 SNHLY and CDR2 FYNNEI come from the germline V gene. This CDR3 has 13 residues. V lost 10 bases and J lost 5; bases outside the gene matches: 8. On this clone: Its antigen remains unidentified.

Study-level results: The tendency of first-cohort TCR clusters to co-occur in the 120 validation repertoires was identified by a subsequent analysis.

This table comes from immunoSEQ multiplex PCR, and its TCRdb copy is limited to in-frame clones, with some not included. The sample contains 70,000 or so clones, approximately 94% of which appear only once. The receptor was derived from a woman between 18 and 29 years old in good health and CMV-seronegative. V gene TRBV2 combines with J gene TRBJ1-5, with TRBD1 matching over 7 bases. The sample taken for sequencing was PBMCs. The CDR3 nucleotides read TGTGCCACGACAGGGAGCGAACATCAGCCCCAGCATTTT. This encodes CATTGSEHQPQHF.